The 13 T cell receptor beta chains in this list originate from one sample, sequenced in a study of T cells in Graves' hyperthyroidism and ophthalmopathy. TCR beta CDR3 regions were amplified from RNA transcripts. HTBI primers were employed in a first-round RT-PCR of the TCR CDR3. MiXCR, run by TCRdb on the multiplex PCR reads, gives a single entry per CDR3 protein. This table holds fewer than 900,000 distinct CDR3 sequences, around 20% found once. Sequencing was carried out using blood. These receptors all come from a woman aged 45-65 years with Graves' hyperthyroidism that later progressed to Graves' ophthalmopathy.

This clonotype was picked up many times. The CDR3 DNA follows: TGCAGTGCTTCCCTAGGAAGGGGGGACAATCAGCCCCAGCATTTT. This translates into CSASLGRGDNQPQHF. V is TRBV20-1 and J is TRBJ1-5; weak D call: TRBD1 (6 bases). Germline CDR1 and CDR2: DFQATT and SNEGSKA (reference sequence). V lost 5 bases, J lost 3 bases, and 17 bases lay in between. The CDR3 contains 15 residues.

This clonotype came up many times. The chain is built from TRBV6-1 and TRBJ1-1; D is ambiguous. The V and J ends lost 5 bases and 8 bases respectively, with 12 bases between them. The CDR3 is 12 residues long. Germline V gene lookup returns CDR1 MNHNS and CDR2 SASEGT. This CDR3 reads CASSSTVSEAFF. Written as DNA, the CDR3 is TGTGCCAGCAGTTCCACGGTGTCCGAAGCTTTCTTT.

The V call is TRBV7-3, the J call TRBJ1-5; no reliable D call. V was clipped by 7 bases and J by 0 bases, with 19 bases between them. CDR3 length: 17 residues. The germline V gene encodes CDR1 SGHTA and CDR2 FQGTGA. The CDR3 sequence: CASIPTLGWYSNQPQHF. CDR3 bases: TGTGCCAGCATCCCGACACTAGGATGGTATAGCAATCAGCCCCAGCATTTT.

Here the CDR3 DNA reads TGTGCCAGCAGGGAGGGGGGGCCCCAGCATTTT. It yields the protein CASREGGPQHF. The J gene is TRBJ1-5, the V gene TRBV6-2 or TRBV6-3; a weak D match, TRBD1 (6 bases). V was shortened by 6 bases and J by 9 bases, with 9 bases between the two germline ends. The CDR3 sequence is 11 residues long. CDR1 MNHEY and CDR2 SVGEGT come from the germline V gene.

This clonotype was seen repeatedly, ten times or more. V is TRBV6-1 and J is TRBJ1-1; D remains unclear. This CDR3 is 16 amino acids long. Trimming cost V 4 bases and J 3 bases, with 18 bases left between them. From germline, CDR1 is MNHNS and CDR2 SASEGT. The CDR3 reads CASSVGSKIWYTEAFF. The CDR3 coding sequence is TGTGCCAGCAGTGTCGGGTCCAAAATCTGGTACACTGAAGCTTTCTTT.

CDR3 loop: CASSPRDLLQPQHF. CDR3 DNA: TGTGCCAGCAGTCCCAGGGACTTGCTTCAGCCCCAGCATTTT. The chain employs TRBV12-3 or TRBV12-4 and TRBJ1-5; tentative D call: TRBD1 (5 bases). The CDR3 runs to 14 residues. With 5 bases removed from V and 6 bases from J, the gap between germline ends came to 14 bases.

This clonotype was seen at least ten times. The chain combines TRBV12-3 or TRBV12-4 with TRBJ2-3; TRBD2 is a possible D gene (5 bases). With 6 bases removed from V and 0 bases from J, the gap between germline ends came to 13 bases. This CDR3 spans 15 amino acids. The CDR3, as DNA: TGTGCCAGCAGCCGCGGGCGAGGGAGCACAGATACGCAGTATTTT. It codes for CASSRGRGSTDTQYF.

This sequence joins TRBV29-1 and TRBJ2-3; TRBD2 agrees at 7 bases. The germline gives CDR1 SQVTM, CDR2 ANQGSEA. With 4 bases clipped from V and 1 base from J, the junction kept 8 bases outside the gene matches. This CDR3 comprises 15 residues. The CDR3 coding sequence is TGCAGCGTTGGGATTGGTGGGGGGGGCACAGATACGCAGTATTTT. It codes for CSVGIGGGGTDTQYF.

This clonotype was seen at least ten times. The chain has TRBV11-1 and TRBJ1-1, with a weak D call TRBD1 (5 bases). The CDR3 sequence is 14 residues long. Germline loops: CDR1 SGHAT, CDR2 FQDESV (reference sequence). The V end lost 2 bases, the J end lost 6 bases, and 13 bases lay between the germline ends. The CDR3 sequence: CASSLTVGTPEAFF. The CDR3 DNA sequence: TGTGCCAGCAGCTTAACTGTAGGGACCCCTGAAGCTTTCTTT.

The V call is TRBV12-3 or TRBV12-4, the J call TRBJ1-3; D call uncertain. The CDR3 has 14 amino acids. V was pared by 3 bases and J by 2 bases, with 8 bases between. The CDR3 bases are TGTGCCAGCAGTTTCTCTGGGACTGGAAACACCATATATTTT. Translated, it gives CASSFSGTGNTIYF.

The table lists this clonotype with many counts. V is TRBV5-1 and J is TRBJ2-2, with D perhaps TRBD2 (6 bases). In germline, CDR1 is SGHRS, CDR2 YFSETQ. Trimming took 4 bases from V and 2 from J, leaving 15 bases between them. The CDR3 runs to 16 residues. CDR3: CASSLPSVINTGELFF. CDR3 in DNA: TGCGCCAGCAGCCTCCCTAGCGTTATAAACACCGGGGAGCTGTTTTTT.

This clonotype has just a few counts. The chain links TRBV24-1 to TRBJ1-2; D ambiguous. The germline V gene has CDR1 KGHDR and CDR2 SFDVKD. This CDR3 region has 13 residues. Trimming stripped 4 bases from V and 8 bases from J, with 13 bases between. The CDR3, as DNA: TGTGCCACCAGTGACACCGGGGTCTACGGCTACACCTTC. This translates into CATSDTGVYGYTF.

This clonotype turned up a few times. This chain joins TRBV6-1 and TRBJ1-2; 7 bases are shared with TRBD1. The CDR3 is 15 residues long. Germline V gene lookup returns CDR1 MNHNS and CDR2 SASEGT. V was clipped by 6 bases and J by 2 bases; unmatched bases: 9. CDR3 in amino acids: CASRDPGQRNYGYTF. CDR3 sequence (DNA): TGTGCCAGCAGAGACCCGGGACAGAGAAACTATGGCTACACCTTC.